One sample yielded the 18 T cell receptor beta chains listed below, sequenced in a study of graft-versus-host responses after intestinal transplantation. Repertoires were generated with immunoSEQ multiplex PCR, while TCRdb's copy carries only in-frame clones and drops some. The sample includes tens of thousands of clones, more than 75% seen only once; the top ten take about 2.9%. Sequencing was performed on PBMCs, taken roughly 120 days after intestinal transplantation. These receptor sequences come from a human patient who received an intestinal transplant, so some T cells may come from the graft donor.

This chain joins TRBV7-9 and TRBJ1-1; D may be TRBD1 (6 bases). CDR3 length: 13 residues. The V end was cut by 5 bases, the J end by 1 base, with 8 bases between. CDR1 is SEHNR, CDR2 FQNEAQ, per germline (reference sequence). The CDR3 nucleotides read TGTGCCAGCAGCCTGGACAGGAACACTGAAGCTTTCTTT. It encodes CASSLDRNTEAFF.

The chain recombines TRBV19 with TRBJ1-3, with D tentatively TRBD1 (6 bases). Germline CDR1 reads LNHDA; CDR2 reads SQIVND (reference sequence). This CDR3 is built from 15 residues. Trimming pared 3 bases from V and 2 bases from J, leaving 11 bases between. The CDR3 spells CASSIGDIAGNTIYF. The CDR3 DNA follows: TGTGCCAGTAGTATTGGGGACATTGCTGGAAACACCATATATTTT.

The CDR3 loop reads CASTSGSGSDTQYF. The DNA for the CDR3 is TGTGCCAGCACTAGCGGGAGTGGGTCAGATACGCAGTATTTT. This sequence joins TRBV9 and TRBJ2-3; 10 positions match TRBD2. Germline CDR1 SGDLS, CDR2 YYNGEE. The CDR3 is made up of 14 amino acids. The V segment lost 6 bases and the J segment 4 bases; nucleotides outside the gene matches: 5.

The CDR3 DNA sequence: TGTGCCAGCAGTTCCCACGACTTCACAGATACGCAGTATTTT. Translating gives CASSSHDFTDTQYF. The V call is TRBV6-6, the J call TRBJ2-3, with D unclear. Germline V gives CDR1 MNHNY, CDR2 SVGAGI (reference sequence). V dropped 4 bases and J dropped 2 bases, with 10 bases sitting between them. The CDR3 has 14 amino acids.

The genes are TRBV15 and TRBJ2-4, with no clear D. Looked up from germline, CDR1 is LNHNV and CDR2 is YYDKDF (reference sequence). Trimming stripped 3 bases from V and 6 bases from J, with 9 bases between. This CDR3 spans 13 amino acids. CDR3: CATSRPGGNIQYF. CDR3 nucleotides: TGTGCCACCAGCAGGCCCGGCGGAAACATTCAGTACTTC.

The V gene is TRBV13, the J gene TRBJ1-6; 8 bases line up with TRBD1. Germline loops: CDR1 PRHDT, CDR2 FYEKMQ (reference sequence). This CDR3 spans 16 amino acids. The V and J ends lost 5 bases and 6 bases, in that order; junction bases with no gene match: 9. This CDR3 reads CASSAQGGQGNSPLHF. The CDR3 DNA reads TGTGCCAGCAGCGCCCAAGGAGGACAGGGTAATTCACCCCTCCACTTT.

The chain recombines TRBV28 with TRBJ1-1; D not certain. Trimming took 3 bases from V and 2 from J, leaving 7 bases between them. Germline V CDR1 and CDR2: MDHEN, SYDVKM. CDR3 length: 13 amino acids. This CDR3 is CASSFGRNTEAFF. CDR3 nucleotides: TGTGCCAGCAGTTTTGGAAGAAACACTGAAGCTTTCTTT.

This chain connects TRBV7-2 to TRBJ2-2; TRBD2 agrees at 14 bases. The ends lost 7 bases at V and 3 bases at J; junction bases unmatched: 10. CDR1 is SGHTA and CDR2 is FQGNSA in the germline V gene. This CDR3 is 18 amino acids long. The CDR3 sequence: CASTNPGLAGAHTGELFF. The CDR3, as DNA: TGTGCCAGCACCAATCCGGGACTAGCGGGGGCACACACCGGGGAGCTGTTTTTT. The full variable domain, its missing parts supplied by reference TRBV7-2 and TRBJ2-2, is GAGVSQSPSNKVTEKGKDVELRCDPISGHTALYWYRQSLGQGLEFLIYFQGNSAPDKSGLPSDRFSAERTGGSVSTLTIQRTQQEDSAVYLCASTNPGLAGAHTGELFFGEGSRLTVL.

The V call is TRBV10-3, the J call TRBJ2-3; D is perhaps TRBD2 (7 bases). This CDR3 comprises 14 residues. Germline lookup yields CDR1 ENHRY and CDR2 SYGVKD. Trimming removed 10 bases at V and 1 base at J, with 15 bases between. DNA of the CDR3: TGTGCCACGCAGTGGGAGGGGGGCACAGATACGCAGTATTTT. This codes for CATQWEGGTDTQYF.

The chain employs TRBV6-5 and TRBJ1-3; unclear D gene. Germline V gives CDR1 MNHEY, CDR2 SVGAGI. This CDR3 has 13 residues. Between the trimmed V and J ends, which lost 2 bases and 4 bases, there was a span of 6 bases. CDR3 bases: TGTGCCAGCAGTTACAAAAGAGGAAACACCATATATTTT. Translation: CASSYKRGNTIYF.

This rearrangement joins TRBV19 to TRBJ1-1, with 9 bases aligning to TRBD1. V dropped 8 bases and J dropped 4; count of bases not matched to a gene: 2. CDR3 length: 12 residues. Germline CDR1 and CDR2: LNHDA and SQIVND (reference sequence). In DNA, the CDR3 is TGTGCCAGTGGACAGGGGCTCACTGAAGCTTTCTTT. Its translation is CASGQGLTEAFF.

CDR3 coding DNA: TGTGCCAGCTCACCATCCGCAGTGGGCAGTTACTATGGCTACACCTTC. Translated: CASSPSAVGSYYGYTF. The chain couples TRBV18 to TRBJ1-2, with D unclear. V lost 2 bases, J lost 3 bases, and 16 bases lay in between. There are 16 residues in the CDR3. CDR1 KGHSH and CDR2 LQKENI come from the germline V gene.

V is TRBV19 and J is TRBJ2-7; D tentatively reads TRBD1 or TRBD2 (5 bases each). Per germline, CDR1 LNHDA and CDR2 SQIVND (reference sequence). CDR3 length equals 14 residues. Trimming stripped 3 bases from V and 1 base from J, with 10 bases between. CDR3 coding DNA: TGTGCCAGTAGTATCTGGGACGGTTCCTACGAGCAGTACTTC. Its translation: CASSIWDGSYEQYF.

This chain joins TRBV14 and TRBJ2-5, with 7 positions matching TRBD2. In germline, CDR1 is SGHDN, CDR2 FVKESK. With 0 bases clipped from V and 2 bases from J, the junction kept 3 bases outside the gene matches. The CDR3 has 15 amino acids. The CDR3 spells CASSQDRTRQETQYF. DNA of the CDR3: TGTGCCAGCAGCCAAGATCGGACTAGGCAAGAGACCCAGTACTTC.

As for this clone: Because the CDR3's place on the DNA is in doubt, the DNA is left out and the CDR3 is given as listed by TCRdb. This chain joins TRBV12-1 and TRBJ1-2; the table's TRBD1 call for D was not verified on the DNA. TRBV12-1 has pseudogene status. The CDR3 is made up of 16 amino acids, end residues included. The CDR3 spells CASSFGGGNLGYGYTF.

This chain joins TRBV7-6 and TRBJ2-3, with D uncertain. CDR3 size: 13 residues. Trimming stripped 2 bases from V and 5 bases from J, with 8 bases between. Per the germline V gene, CDR1 is SGHVS and CDR2 is FNYEAQ. CDR3 protein: CASSLFRRDTQYF. The CDR3 region has the DNA TGTGCCAGCAGCTTATTTCGCCGAGATACGCAGTATTTT.

The V and J genes are TRBV30 and TRBJ2-4; 7 bases are shared with TRBD1. Germline V gene lookup returns CDR1 GTSNPN and CDR2 SVGIG (reference sequence). The CDR3 is 14 amino acids. V lost 0 bases, J lost 7 bases, and 6 bases stayed unmatched. CDR3 coding DNA: TGTGCCTGGAGTGTAACAGGGGTGGGGAACATTCAGTACTTC. This gives the protein CAWSVTGVGNIQYF. Full variable domain (outside the CDR3, taken from reference TRBV30 and TRBJ2-4): SQTIHQWPATLVQPVGSPLSLECTVEGTSNPNLYWYRQAAGRGLQLLFYSVGIGQISSEVPQNLSASRPQDRQFILSSKKLLLSDSGFYLCAWSVTGVGNIQYFGAGTRLSVL.

This sequence joins TRBV4-1 and TRBJ2-1; maybe TRBD2 (5 bases). V gave up 0 bases and J gave up 0 bases, with 9 bases separating them. The germline gives CDR1 MGHRA, CDR2 YSYEKL. CDR3 size: 16 residues. CDR3 amino acids: CASSQDAGSSYNEQFF. The DNA for the CDR3 is TGCGCCAGCAGCCAAGACGCTGGGAGCTCCTACAATGAGCAGTTCTTC.